These 32 T cell receptor beta chains originate from one sample sequenced in a study of cytomegalovirus exposure and HLA in healthy donors. With 60 Vbeta and 13 Jbeta primers, the PCR was carried out. Produced via immunoSEQ multiplex PCR; TCRdb's table is partial and in-frame only. The sample yields under 200,000 clones, around 68% seen once. Sequences were obtained from PBMCs. These receptors were taken from a woman between 35 and 50 years old in good health and CMV-seropositive.

The V gene is TRBV6-5, the J gene TRBJ2-7; 11 bases line up with TRBD2. The J segment lost 5 bases and the V segment lost 2 bases, leaving 5 bases of the junction unmatched. There are 15 residues in the CDR3. CDR1 and CDR2 (germline): MNHEY, SVGAGI. The CDR3 DNA reads as TGTGCCAGCAGTTACGGGACTAGCGGTTCCCACGAGCAGTACTTC. This encodes CASSYGTSGSHEQYF.

The table lists this clone with a count of one. The rearrangement uses TRBV19 and TRBJ2-2; no definite D call. Germline V lookup: CDR1 LNHDA, CDR2 SQIVND (reference sequence). The CDR3 consists of 14 residues. Trimming took 4 bases from V and 1 from J, leaving 7 bases between them. As DNA, the CDR3 is TGTGCCAGTAGTAGGCCAGGGAACACCGGGGAGCTGTTTTTT. Amino acid sequence: CASSRPGNTGELFF. The entire variable domain, with the rest obtained from reference TRBV19 and TRBJ2-2, is as follows: DGGITQSPKYLFRKEGQNVTLSCEQNLNHDAMYWYRQDPGQGLRLIYYSQIVNDFQKGDIAEGYSVSREKKESFPLTVTSAQKNPTAFYLCASSRPGNTGELFFGEGSRLTVL.

This clone was seen more than once but under ten times. The chain carries TRBV28 and TRBJ2-6; possibly TRBD1 for D (7 bases). The germline V gene encodes CDR1 MDHEN and CDR2 SYDVKM. Between the trimmed V and J ends, which lost 4 bases and 0 bases, there was a span of 22 bases. The CDR3 runs to 20 residues. The CDR3 reads CASSSPLGGTAISGANVLTF. The CDR3 DNA is TGTGCCAGCAGTTCCCCCTTAGGGGGGACAGCGATCTCTGGGGCCAACGTCCTGACTTTC.

V and J are TRBV5-1 and TRBJ1-3; D not resolved. CDR3 length: 15 residues. The germline gives CDR1 SGHRS, CDR2 YFSETQ. V was trimmed by 3 bases and J by 0 bases, leaving 10 bases between them. The CDR3 here is CASSYEAASGNTIYF. CDR3 coding DNA: TGCGCCAGCAGCTACGAGGCCGCCTCTGGAAACACCATATATTTT.

This clone was picked up a small number of times. V and J are TRBV1 and TRBJ2-3; the table names TRBD2, a call not compared with the DNA. TRBV1 is marked as a pseudogene. This CDR3 is built from 16 residues. As DNA, the CDR3 is TGCACCAGCGGACCCTTCCGGGGGTGGGACACAGATACGCAGTATTTT. Translation gives CTSGPFRGWDTDTQYF.

The sample holds one count of this clone. In DNA, the CDR3 is TGTGCCAGCAGTTCTCCAGGGACTGGAAACACCATATATTTT. Its translation: CASSSPGTGNTIYF. The V gene is TRBV7-9, the J gene TRBJ1-3; possibly TRBD1 for D (5 bases). In germline, CDR1 is SEHNR, CDR2 FQNEAQ (reference sequence). The CDR3 has 14 residues. V was shortened by 6 bases and J by 2 bases, with 11 bases between the two germline ends.

The V gene is TRBV19, the J gene TRBJ2-7; 10 bases line up with TRBD1. The CDR3 covers 14 residues. CDR1 LNHDA and CDR2 SQIVND come from the germline V gene (reference sequence). V was clipped by 4 bases and J by 4 bases; unmatched bases: 4. The CDR3 DNA reads TGTGCCAGTAGTACCGGACAGGGGGAGTACGAGCAGTACTTC. As protein: CASSTGQGEYEQYF.

J is TRBJ1-2 and V is TRBV5-1, with D maybe TRBD1 (5 bases). This CDR3 comprises 16 residues. In germline, CDR1 is SGHRS, CDR2 YFSETQ. V lost 0 bases, J lost 6 bases, and 18 bases lay in between. The CDR3 DNA reads TGCGCCAGCAGCTTGGCTGGCCTGAGCAGGGTAGATGGCTACACCTTC. Translated, it gives CASSLAGLSRVDGYTF.

The rearrangement links TRBV9 to TRBJ2-7; 9 nucleotides align to TRBD1. The CDR3 has 14 residues. Germline assignment: CDR1 SGDLS and CDR2 YYNGEE. The V and J ends lost 4 bases and 4 bases, in that order; junction bases with no gene match: 6. This CDR3 reads CASSTGTGHYEQYF. CDR3 sequence (DNA): TGTGCCAGCAGCACCGGGACAGGGCATTACGAGCAGTACTTC.

This clone was detected only a few times. The chain couples TRBV19 to TRBJ2-5; D perhaps matches TRBD1 (6 bases). The CDR3 has 13 residues. Germline lookup yields CDR1 LNHDA and CDR2 SQIVND (reference sequence). Trimming removed 8 bases from V and 5 bases from J, with 15 bases in between. The CDR3 DNA reads as TGTGCCAGTCAATTACAGGGAGTGGAGACCCAGTACTTC. Protein sequence: CASQLQGVETQYF.

The chain carries TRBV27 and TRBJ2-7; weak D call: TRBD1 (6 bases). V was trimmed by 5 bases and J by 3 bases, leaving 11 bases between them. Germline CDR1 is MNHEY and CDR2 is SMNVEV (reference sequence). The CDR3 covers 13 residues. Here the CDR3 reads CASSLQGGYEQYF. The CDR3 bases are TGTGCCAGCAGTCTCCAAGGGGGCTACGAGCAGTACTTC.

The chain has TRBV4-1 and TRBJ2-7; 7 bases fit TRBD2. The junction had 5 bases not matched to a gene; V was cut back by 4 bases and J by 2 bases. The CDR3 is 14 residues long. Germline V CDR1 and CDR2: MGHRA, YSYEKL. CDR3 sequence: CASSRTSETYEQYF. For the CDR3, the DNA is TGCGCCAGCAGCCGCACTAGCGAGACCTACGAGCAGTACTTC.

The V gene is TRBV29-1, the J gene TRBJ1-1; D remains unclear. CDR3 length equals 13 residues. V lost 3 bases to trimming and J lost 3 bases, with 11 bases between them. Germline V lookup: CDR1 SQVTM, CDR2 ANQGSEA. The CDR3 DNA sequence: TGCAGCGTTGATCGGAGAGGCGACACTGAAGCTTTCTTT. Protein sequence: CSVDRRGDTEAFF.

The CDR3 DNA reads as TGTGCCAGCAGTTTCCACTCCGGGACAGGGTATACCGGGGAGCTGTTTTTT. It translates to CASSFHSGTGYTGELFF. This chain links TRBV28 with TRBJ2-2, with 9 bases that match TRBD1. CDR1 is MDHEN, CDR2 SYDVKM, per germline. CDR3 length: 17 amino acids. The V segment lost 3 bases and the J segment 5 bases; nucleotides outside the gene matches: 10.

The rearrangement uses TRBV10-2 and TRBJ2-7, with 7 bases lining up with TRBD1. This CDR3 spans 13 amino acids. Germline V lookup: CDR1 WSHSY, CDR2 SAAADI. The CDR3: CATRDRTGYEQYF. In nucleotides, the CDR3 is TGCGCGACCCGGGATCGGACAGGCTACGAGCAGTACTTC.

The chain couples TRBV7-3 to TRBJ1-1, with D uncertain. CDR3 length: 14 residues. Germline V gene sequence: CDR1 SGHTA, CDR2 FQGTGA. V was trimmed by 1 base and J by 1 base, leaving 7 bases between them. CDR3 nucleotide sequence: TGTGCCAGCAGCTTAATCCCGGGGAACACTGAAGCTTTCTTT. This translates into CASSLIPGNTEAFF. The full variable domain, in which reference TRBV7-3 and TRBJ1-1 provide the parts outside the CDR3, is GAGVSQTPSNKVTEKGKYVELRCDPISGHTALYWYRQSLGQGPEFLIYFQGTGAADDSGLPNDRFFAVRPEGSVSTLKIQRTERGDSAVYLCASSLIPGNTEAFFGQGTRLTVV.

The chain recombines TRBV9 with TRBJ2-1; D gene unclear. Germline CDR1 is SGDLS and CDR2 is YYNGEE. This CDR3 has 15 amino acids. V was trimmed by 4 bases and J by 0 bases, leaving 11 bases between them. The chain's CDR3 is CASSRDIGSYNEQFF. The DNA of the CDR3 is TGTGCCAGCAGCCGCGACATTGGCTCCTACAATGAGCAGTTCTTC.

The rearrangement joins TRBV27 to TRBJ1-4; 8 bases agree with TRBD1. The length of the CDR3 is 14 residues. V gave up 7 bases and J gave up 6 bases; unmatched junction bases: 7. CDR1 MNHEY and CDR2 SMNVEV come from the germline V gene (reference sequence). CDR3 residues: CASTSVTGDEKLFF. The CDR3 DNA sequence: TGTGCCAGCACCTCCGTGACAGGGGATGAAAAACTGTTTTTT.

V is TRBV7-9 and J is TRBJ2-3, with 11 bases lining up with TRBD1. CDR1 and CDR2 (germline): SEHNR, FQNEAQ (reference sequence). J gave up 2 bases and V 3 bases, and 4 bases lay outside the gene matches. The CDR3 extends over 16 amino acids. The CDR3 nucleotides are TGTGCCAGCAGCTTCGGACAGGGGGCTTTCACAGATACGCAGTATTTT. Protein product: CASSFGQGAFTDTQYF.

This clone showed up just a few times. The CDR3 DNA follows: TGTGCCAGCAGCGCTCAACAGGGCCCCTCCTACGAGCAGTACTTC. This gives the protein CASSAQQGPSYEQYF. The chain joins TRBV9 to TRBJ2-7; weak D call: TRBD1 (6 bases). The V and J ends lost 3 bases and 0 bases respectively, with 13 bases between them. The length of the CDR3 is 15 residues. Per germline, CDR1 SGDLS and CDR2 YYNGEE. Together with reference TRBV9 and TRBJ2-7, the CDR3 gives the full variable domain: DSGVTQTPKHLITATGQRVTLRCSPRSGDLSVYWYQQSLDQGLQFLIQYYNGEERAKGNILERFSAQQFPDLHSELNLSSLELGDSALYFCASSAQQGPSYEQYFGPGTRLTVT.

This chain connects TRBV19 to TRBJ2-7; 11 bases match TRBD1. There are 13 residues in the CDR3. J lost 3 bases, V lost 5 bases, and 0 bases had no gene match. The germline CDR1 and CDR2 sequences are LNHDA and SQIVND (reference sequence). In DNA, the CDR3 is TGTGCCAGTAGTGGGACAGGGGGCTACGAGCAGTACTTC. Amino acid sequence: CASSGTGGYEQYF.

In its sample, this clone was seen a few times. This sequence joins TRBV20-1 and TRBJ2-1; 7 bases are shared with TRBD2. This CDR3 has 11 amino acids. The ends lost 7 bases at V and 9 bases at J; junction bases unmatched: 6. Per the germline V gene, CDR1 is DFQATT and CDR2 is SNEGSKA (reference sequence). The chain's CDR3 is CSGNAGVEQFF. The CDR3 DNA sequence: TGCAGTGGGAATGCGGGAGTTGAGCAGTTCTTC.

The gene calls are TRBV7-9 and TRBJ2-5, with 7 bases lining up with TRBD1. Germline CDR1 and CDR2: SEHNR and FQNEAQ (reference sequence). CDR3 length equals 13 residues. Trimming at V came to 11 bases and at J to 1 base, leaving 7 bases not matched to a gene. CDR3 coding DNA: TGTGCCTCCACCGGGACAGTCCAAGAGACCCAGTACTTC. As protein: CASTGTVQETQYF.

The rearrangement joins TRBV15 to TRBJ2-2, with a possible D match to TRBD2 (6 bases). CDR3 size: 16 residues. Trimming cost V 2 bases and J 5 bases, with 15 bases left between them. Germline CDR1 LNHNV, CDR2 YYDKDF (reference sequence). The CDR3 region is CATSRFGSEETGELFF. The CDR3 DNA reads as TGTGCCACCAGCAGATTCGGGAGCGAGGAGACCGGGGAGCTGTTTTTT.

There are a few counts of this clone. This chain uses TRBV6-5 with TRBJ1-2, with 9 bases that match TRBD1. The J segment lost 2 bases and the V segment lost 2 bases, leaving 6 bases of the junction unmatched. The CDR3 extends over 16 amino acids. Germline loops: CDR1 MNHEY, CDR2 SVGAGI. The CDR3 nucleotides are TGTGCCAGCAGTTACGGGGAAGGACAGGGGAACTATGGCTACACCTTC. Translating it yields CASSYGEGQGNYGYTF.

The chain couples TRBV10-3 to TRBJ2-1, with 7 bases lining up with TRBD2. The V and J ends lost 0 bases and 1 base, in that order; junction bases with no gene match: 12. Germline CDR1 and CDR2: ENHRY and SYGVKD. This CDR3 comprises 19 residues. In DNA, the CDR3 is TGTGCCATCAGTGAGTCTGGGGAGGGATTGTGGTTGTCCTACAATGAGCAGTTCTTC. Translation gives CAISESGEGLWLSYNEQFF.

The rearrangement joins TRBV10-3 to TRBJ2-2; 7 nucleotides agree with TRBD2. This CDR3 region has 16 residues. Looked up from germline, CDR1 is ENHRY and CDR2 is SYGVKD. V shed 6 bases, J shed 2 bases, and the junction held 9 bases outside the gene matches. The CDR3 DNA reads TGTGCCATCAGCGACCGCCGGGACTACAACACCGGGGAGCTGTTTTTT. As protein: CAISDRRDYNTGELFF.

The rearrangement uses TRBV5-1 and TRBJ1-1; no reliable D call. The V end was cut by 0 bases, the J end by 6 bases, with 12 bases between. The CDR3 consists of 14 residues. Germline V gives CDR1 SGHRS, CDR2 YFSETQ. The CDR3 nucleotides are TGCGCCAGCAGCTTGGCCCAGGATAAGGCTGAAGCTTTCTTT. The encoded protein is CASSLAQDKAEAFF.

The V gene is TRBV7-3, the J gene TRBJ2-5, with unresolved D. Trimming removed 2 bases at V and 7 bases at J, with 20 bases between. The CDR3 extends over 16 amino acids. The germline V gene has CDR1 SGHTA and CDR2 FQGTGA. The CDR3: CASSLFGAATPVTQYF. The CDR3 DNA is TGTGCCAGCAGCTTATTCGGAGCAGCGACCCCGGTGACCCAGTACTTC.

The chain links TRBV19 to TRBJ2-7, with a tentative D call TRBD2 (6 bases). This CDR3 region has 13 residues. Germline V CDR1 and CDR2: LNHDA, SQIVND (reference sequence). Trimming took 6 bases from V and 2 from J, leaving 11 bases between them. The DNA for the CDR3 is TGTGCCAGTAGAGGAGGGCCGGCCTACGAGCAGTACTTC. This sequence encodes CASRGGPAYEQYF.

This chain joins TRBV25-1 and TRBJ2-2; 7 bases are shared with TRBD2. The CDR3 totals 13 residues. CDR1 and CDR2 from the germline V gene are MGHDK and SYGVNS. V trimming: 6 bases; J trimming: 5 bases; junction bases outside the gene matches: 3. CDR3 residues: CASRREGTGELFF. Written as DNA, the CDR3 is TGTGCCAGCAGGAGGGAGGGAACCGGGGAGCTGTTTTTT.

The chain couples TRBV7-9 to TRBJ2-2; a possible D gene is TRBD1 (6 bases). CDR1 is SEHNR, CDR2 FQNEAQ, per germline (reference sequence). The V end lost 4 bases, the J end lost 0 bases, and 12 bases lay between the germline ends. The CDR3 runs to 16 residues. CDR3 residues: CASSSMGTTNTGELFF. The CDR3 coding sequence is TGTGCCAGCAGCTCAATGGGGACAACGAACACCGGGGAGCTGTTTTTT.